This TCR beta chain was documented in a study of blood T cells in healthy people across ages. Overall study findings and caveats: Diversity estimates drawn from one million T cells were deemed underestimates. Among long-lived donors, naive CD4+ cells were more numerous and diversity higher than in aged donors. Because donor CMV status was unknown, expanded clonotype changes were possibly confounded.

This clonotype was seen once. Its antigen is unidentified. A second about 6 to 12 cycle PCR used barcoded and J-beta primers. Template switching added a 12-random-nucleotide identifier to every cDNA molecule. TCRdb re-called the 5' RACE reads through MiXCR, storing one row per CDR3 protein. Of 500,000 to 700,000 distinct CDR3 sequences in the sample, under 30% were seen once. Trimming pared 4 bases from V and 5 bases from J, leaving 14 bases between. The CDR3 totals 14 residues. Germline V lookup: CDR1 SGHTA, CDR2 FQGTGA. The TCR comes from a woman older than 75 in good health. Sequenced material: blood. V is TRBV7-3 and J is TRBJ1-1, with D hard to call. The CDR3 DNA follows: TGTGCCAGCAGCTCCCCCAGGACGGGGACTGAAGCTTTCTTT. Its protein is CASSSPRTGTEAFF.